Shown below are 24 T cell receptor beta chains from a single sample sequenced in a study of early stage breast cancer tumors. Measured with immunoSEQ multiplex PCR; TCRdb has only the in-frame clones, and not every one. The data hold under 45,000 clones, with 55% to 75% observed a single time. The sample was blood. Receptors were obtained from a person aged 45-60 years with breast cancer.

CDR3 sequence reads: CASSFWTGLGNTIYF. CDR3 coding DNA: TGTGCCAGCAGCTTTTGGACAGGGCTAGGAAACACCATATATTTT. This chain connects TRBV7-6 to TRBJ1-3; TRBD1 aligns across 8 bases. With 3 bases clipped from V and 4 bases from J, the junction kept 5 bases outside the gene matches. The germline V gene has CDR1 SGHVS and CDR2 FNYEAQ. The CDR3 has 15 amino acids.

The chain couples TRBV5-1 to TRBJ2-7; 9 positions match TRBD1. Germline V gene sequence: CDR1 SGHRS, CDR2 YFSETQ. V was pared by 4 bases and J by 1 base, with 6 bases of the junction left unmatched. The length of the CDR3 is 15 residues. In nucleotides, the CDR3 is TGCGCCAGCAGCCCGCGGGGACAGGGTTCCTACGAGCAGTACTTC. Residues: CASSPRGQGSYEQYF.

The chain couples TRBV7-3 to TRBJ1-1; D is ambiguous. The CDR3 loop spans 13 amino acids. V shed 4 bases and J shed 2 bases, with 8 bases lying between them. Germline values: CDR1 SGHTA, CDR2 FQGTGA. This CDR3 is CASSSLANTEAFF. The CDR3 DNA is TGTGCCAGCAGCTCCCTAGCTAACACTGAAGCTTTCTTT.

J is TRBJ2-2 and V is TRBV11-2; 11 bases line up with TRBD1. The CDR3 has 16 amino acids. V was pared by 3 bases and J by 4 bases, with 4 bases of the junction left unmatched. CDR1 SGHAT and CDR2 FQNNGV come from the germline V gene. The CDR3 DNA reads as TGTGCCAGCAGCTTCCGGACAGGGGGCGTCACCGGGGAGCTGTTTTTT. This encodes CASSFRTGGVTGELFF.

This sequence joins TRBV27 and TRBJ1-2, with 10 bases that match TRBD1. The CDR3 has 14 residues. CDR1 is MNHEY and CDR2 is SMNVEV in the germline V gene (reference sequence). Germline trimming cut 4 bases from V and 6 bases from J; bases unmatched to any gene: 5. CDR3 sequence (DNA): TGTGCCAGCAGTTCCGAGACAGGGGGCCATGGCTACACCTTC. It encodes CASSSETGGHGYTF.

The J gene is TRBJ1-2, the V gene TRBV10-3, with 8 nucleotides matching TRBD1. CDR1 ENHRY and CDR2 SYGVKD come from the germline V gene. This CDR3 spans 14 amino acids. V lost 0 bases, J lost 7 bases, and 4 bases stayed unmatched. The DNA for the CDR3 is TGTGCCATCAGTGAGTCGACAGGGGTCGGTGGCTACACCTTC. Residues: CAISESTGVGGYTF.

This chain links TRBV5-4 with TRBJ2-3; 7 bases are a match to TRBD2. J was trimmed by 5 bases and V by 2 bases; bases with no gene match: 11. Per germline, CDR1 SGHNT and CDR2 YYREEE (reference sequence). The CDR3 has 16 residues. The CDR3: CASSLRSGRLGDTQYF. CDR3 sequence (DNA): TGTGCCAGCAGCTTACGGTCCGGGAGGCTGGGAGATACGCAGTATTTT.

This clone appeared once. V gene TRBV2 combines with J gene TRBJ2-3; TRBD1 matches at 8 bases. Trimming took 6 bases from V and 0 from J; bases not matched to a gene: 5. The CDR3 has 15 amino acids. The germline CDR1 and CDR2 sequences are SNHLY and FYNNEI. The CDR3 DNA reads as TGTGCCAGCAGAACCAGGGGGCGCAGCACAGATACGCAGTATTTT. Its translation: CASRTRGRSTDTQYF.

This rearrangement joins TRBV7-3 to TRBJ2-5, with 7 bases fitting TRBD2. The ends lost 2 bases at V and 5 bases at J; junction bases unmatched: 8. Looked up from germline, CDR1 is SGHTA and CDR2 is FQGTGA. CDR3 length equals 15 residues. Here the CDR3 DNA reads TGTGCCAGCAGCTTAGCGGGCGGGAGTGGGGAGACCCAGTACTTC. It codes for CASSLAGGSGETQYF.

This clone occurred a few times. The genes are TRBV7-9 and TRBJ2-7; 7 bases map to TRBD2. Unmatched junction bases numbered 4, after V lost 8 bases and J lost 3 bases. This CDR3 contains 12 residues. Germline CDR1 reads SEHNR; CDR2 reads FQNEAQ (reference sequence). The CDR3: CASASGGYEQYF. In nucleotides, the CDR3 is TGTGCCAGCGCTTCGGGGGGCTACGAGCAGTACTTC. Variable domain in full (rest from reference TRBV7-9 and TRBJ2-7): DTGVSQNPRHKITKRGQNVTFRCDPISEHNRLYWYRQTLGQGPEFLTYFQNEAQLEKSRLLSDRFSAERPKGSFSTLEIQRTEQGDSAMYLCASASGGYEQYFGPGTRLTVT.

This clone was detected only a few times. The chain has TRBV5-1 and TRBJ2-3; D not resolved. There are 14 residues in the CDR3. The germline gives CDR1 SGHRS, CDR2 YFSETQ. V was trimmed by 0 bases and J by 3 bases, leaving 8 bases between them. CDR3 sequence (DNA): TGCGCCAGCAGCTTGGCCACTGAGACAGATACGCAGTATTTT. Translated, it gives CASSLATETDTQYF.

The chain uses TRBV4-1 and TRBJ2-1; TRBD2 matches 11 bases. This CDR3 comprises 18 residues. V dropped 4 bases and J dropped 5; count of bases not matched to a gene: 13. Germline V lookup: CDR1 MGHRA, CDR2 YSYEKL. CDR3 residues: CASSPQGLGTSGNNEQFF. CDR3 DNA sequence: TGCGCCAGCAGCCCGCAAGGATTAGGGACTAGCGGTAACAATGAGCAGTTCTTC.

The chain carries TRBV7-2 and TRBJ2-1; 8 nucleotides agree with TRBD1. The germline V gene encodes CDR1 SGHTA and CDR2 FQGNSA. Trimming took 4 bases from V and 10 from J; bases not matched to a gene: 6. The CDR3 sequence is 13 residues long. CDR3 sequence reads: CASSSDRGGEQFF. The CDR3 nucleotides are TGTGCCAGCAGCTCTGACAGGGGTGGGGAGCAGTTCTTC.

V gene TRBV16 combines with J gene TRBJ1-1; TRBD1 is a possible D gene (5 bases). This CDR3 region has 16 residues. V lost 7 bases and J 1 base, leaving 19 bases between the germline ends. The germline gives CDR1 KGHSY, CDR2 FQNENV. The DNA for the CDR3 is TGTGCCAGCATGTACACGCTCCAGGGCTGGAACACTGAAGCTTTCTTT. It is translated as CASMYTLQGWNTEAFF.

This rearrangement joins TRBV7-9 to TRBJ2-5; the match to TRBD2 covers 10 bases. Losses at the gene ends were 0 bases for V and 7 bases for J; bases not matched to a gene: 2. Germline-derived CDR1 and CDR2 are SEHNR and FQNEAQ (reference sequence). There are 14 residues in the CDR3. The CDR3 DNA reads TGTGCCAGCAGCTTAGCCACTAGCGGGACGACCCAGTACTTC. Residues: CASSLATSGTTQYF.

This sequence joins TRBV5-1 and TRBJ2-1; 14 positions match TRBD2. J lost 0 bases, V lost 4 bases, and 6 bases had no gene match. This CDR3 contains 18 residues. In germline, CDR1 is SGHRS, CDR2 YFSETQ. The CDR3 here is CASSGGLAGEASYNEQFF. The CDR3 DNA reads TGCGCCAGCAGCGGGGGACTAGCGGGGGAGGCCTCCTACAATGAGCAGTTCTTC.

The chain links TRBV9 to TRBJ1-1; D might be TRBD1 (5 bases). Germline V CDR1 and CDR2: SGDLS, YYNGEE. V shed 4 bases and J shed 7 bases, with 11 bases lying between them. This CDR3 contains 12 residues. The CDR3, as DNA: TGTGCCAGCAGCATTTTGGGGCGTGAAGCTTTCTTT. This codes for CASSILGREAFF.

The J gene is TRBJ1-2, the V gene TRBV25-1; D call uncertain. The germline V and J ends were trimmed by 2 bases and 6 bases, with 22 bases remaining between them. The CDR3 is 17 residues long. Germline V CDR1 and CDR2: MGHDK, SYGVNS. The CDR3 coding sequence is TGTGCCAGCAGTGAAGTAGGTGCACGAGGACTTAGAGATGGCTACACCTTC. This codes for CASSEVGARGLRDGYTF.

CDR3 DNA sequence: TGTGCCAGCAGCCAGGACAGGACTGAAGAGACCCAGTACTTC. This encodes CASSQDRTEETQYF. This chain links TRBV7-8 with TRBJ2-5; TRBD1 matches at 7 bases. Trimming at V came to 5 bases and at J to 3 bases, leaving 6 bases not matched to a gene. Per the germline V gene, CDR1 is SGHVS and CDR2 is FQNEAQ. The CDR3 covers 14 residues.

This rearrangement joins TRBV6-1 to TRBJ2-1; TRBD2 matches at 9 bases. This CDR3 is 15 amino acids long. V dropped 4 bases and J dropped 4; count of bases not matched to a gene: 5. Germline V gene data show CDR1 as MNHNS and CDR2 as SASEGT. In DNA, the CDR3 is TGTGCCAGCAGTGCGAGCGGGAGGCCTTACAATGAGCAGTTCTTC. Its translation is CASSASGRPYNEQFF.

The J gene is TRBJ2-1, the V gene TRBV29-1; the D gene is possibly TRBD2 (6 bases). The CDR3 is 14 residues long. The germline V gene encodes CDR1 SQVTM and CDR2 ANQGSEA. The ends were cut back, 5 bases at V and 9 bases at J, with 20 bases in the middle. CDR3 sequence reads: CSVLGGSSISEQFF. CDR3 nucleotides: TGCAGCGTTCTTGGGGGGAGTTCGATCAGTGAGCAGTTCTTC.

In this sample, this clone turned up a few times. The rearrangement uses TRBV7-3 and TRBJ2-6; the D gene is possibly TRBD2 (5 bases). There are 14 residues in the CDR3. V was cut by 5 bases and J by 4 bases, with 9 bases left in between. CDR1 and CDR2 (germline): SGHTA, FQGTGA. The CDR3 sequence: CASSPSGGANVLTF. Written as DNA, the CDR3 is TGTGCCAGCAGCCCATCGGGAGGGGCCAACGTCCTGACTTTC.

This chain links TRBV19 with TRBJ2-2; possible D gene TRBD1, 6 bases. The length of the CDR3 is 16 residues. Germline CDR1 LNHDA, CDR2 SQIVND (reference sequence). V was clipped by 0 bases and J by 5 bases, with 13 bases between them. The CDR3 sequence is CASSIDLGTLTGELFF. In DNA, the CDR3 is TGTGCCAGTAGTATAGACTTGGGGACACTAACCGGGGAGCTGTTTTTT.

CDR3 region: CASRRNRAPPYEQYF. DNA of the CDR3: TGTGCCAGCCGCCGAAACAGGGCCCCCCCCTACGAGCAGTACTTC. The rearrangement joins TRBV5-6 to TRBJ2-7; D might be TRBD1 (6 bases). CDR1 is SGHDT, CDR2 YYEEEE, per germline. The germline V and J ends were trimmed by 7 bases and 2 bases, with 19 bases remaining between them. The CDR3 consists of 15 residues.